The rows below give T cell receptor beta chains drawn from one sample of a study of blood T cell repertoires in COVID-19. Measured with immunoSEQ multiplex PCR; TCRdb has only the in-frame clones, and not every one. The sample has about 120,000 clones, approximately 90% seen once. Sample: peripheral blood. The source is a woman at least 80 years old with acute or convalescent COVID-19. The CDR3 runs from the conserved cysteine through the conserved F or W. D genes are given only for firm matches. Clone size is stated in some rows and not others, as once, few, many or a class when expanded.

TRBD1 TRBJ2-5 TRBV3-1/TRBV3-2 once TGTGCCCGCAGCCACGACAGGGGGGGGACCCAGTACTTC CARSHDRGGTQYF
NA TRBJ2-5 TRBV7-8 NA TGTGCCAGCAGCTTTCGGGGAATCCAAGAGACCCAGTACTTC CASSFRGIQETQYF
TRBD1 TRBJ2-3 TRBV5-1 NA TGCGCCAGCTCGACACAGGGGGCTCGCACAGATACGCAGTATTTT CASSTQGARTDTQYF
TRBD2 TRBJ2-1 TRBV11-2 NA TGTGCCAGCAGCTTAAGTGTAGCGGGTAATGAGCAGTTCTTC CASSLSVAGNEQFF
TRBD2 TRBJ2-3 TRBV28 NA TGTGCCAGCAGCCGCTGGTCCAGCGGGACCACAGATACGCAGTATTTT CASSRWSSGTTDTQYF
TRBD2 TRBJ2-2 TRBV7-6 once TGTGCCAGCAGCTTTACTAGCGGGGCCGGGGAGCTGTTTTTT CASSFTSGAGELFF
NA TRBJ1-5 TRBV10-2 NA TGCGCCAGTCGGACAGCCTATAGCAATCAGCCCCAGCATTTT CASRTAYSNQPQHF
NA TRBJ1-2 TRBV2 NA TGTGCCAGCAGTACACAGGGTTGGGGCTACACCTTC CASSTQGWGYTF
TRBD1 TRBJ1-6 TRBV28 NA TGTGCCAGCAGTCGTCCCGGGACAGGGGCGGGCAATTCACCCCTCCACTTT CASSRPGTGAGNSPLHF
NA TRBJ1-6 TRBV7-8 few TGTGCCAGCAGATTAAGGGAGTTGGGGAGCTCCTATAATTCACCCCTCCACTTT CASRLRELGSSYNSPLHF
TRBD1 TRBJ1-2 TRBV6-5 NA TGTGCCAGCAGCCACGGGGGACAGGGTGACTATGGCTACACCTTC CASSHGGQGDYGYTF
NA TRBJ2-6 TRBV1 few TGCACCAGCAGCCAAGGGCAGATCGTTAACTCTGGGGCCAACGTCCTGACTTTC CTSSQGQIVNSGANVLTF
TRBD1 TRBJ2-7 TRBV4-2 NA TGTGCCAGCAGTCGGGACAGTACCTACGAGCAGTACTTC CASSRDSTYEQYF
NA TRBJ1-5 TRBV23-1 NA TGCGCCAGCAGTCAACAGGGATATAGCAATCAGCCCCAGCATTTT CASSQQGYSNQPQHF
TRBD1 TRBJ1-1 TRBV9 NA TGTGCCAGCAGCGTTGGACAGGGGGTAAATAAGAACACTGAAGCTTTCTTT CASSVGQGVNKNTEAFF
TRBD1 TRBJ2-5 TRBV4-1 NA TGCGCCAGCAGCCAAGGGGACAGGGGGACGGCGGAGACCCAGTACTTC CASSQGDRGTAETQYF
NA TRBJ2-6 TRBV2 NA TGTGCCAGCAGTGGAGGGGGACCTGGGGCCAACGTCCTGACTTTC CASSGGGPGANVLTF
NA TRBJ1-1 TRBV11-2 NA TGTGCCAGCAGCTTCAGGAACATGAACACTGAAGCTTTCTTT CASSFRNMNTEAFF
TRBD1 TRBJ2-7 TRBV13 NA TGTGCCAGCAGCCGAATCCGGGACAGGCAGGTAGAGCAGTACTTC CASSRIRDRQVEQYF
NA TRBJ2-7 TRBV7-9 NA TGTGCCAGCAGCGGGGGGTTCGACGAGCAGTACTTC CASSGGFDEQYF
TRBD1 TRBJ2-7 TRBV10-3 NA TGTGCCATCAGTGACCGGGACAGACGGTACGAGCAGTACTTC CAISDRDRRYEQYF
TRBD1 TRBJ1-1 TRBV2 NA TGTGCCAGCAGTGGGATGGGCCTGGGCAGGGGGACTGAAGCTTTCTTT CASSGMGLGRGTEAFF
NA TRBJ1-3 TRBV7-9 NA TGTGCCAGCAGCTTAGGACAAGTTTCTGGAAACACCATATATTTT CASSLGQVSGNTIYF
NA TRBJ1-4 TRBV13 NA TGTGCCAGCAGCTTAGGCGGGGTGGCAACTAATGAAAAACTGTTTTTT CASSLGGVATNEKLFF
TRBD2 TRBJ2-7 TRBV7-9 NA TGTGCCAGCAGCTTTCTCTCCGGGAGGGCCGGATACGAGCAGTACTTC CASSFLSGRAGYEQYF
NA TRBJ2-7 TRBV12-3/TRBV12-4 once TGTGCCAGCAGTTTAGCAAGAGGCTACGAGCAGTACTTC CASSLARGYEQYF
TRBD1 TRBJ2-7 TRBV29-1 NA TGCAGCGTCGCCGGGACAGGGACCATCTACGAGCAGTACTTC CSVAGTGTIYEQYF
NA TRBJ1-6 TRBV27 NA TGTGCCAGCAGTTTAGCGGAGGGAGGCTCACCCCTCCACTTT CASSLAEGGSPLHF
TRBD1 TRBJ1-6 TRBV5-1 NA TGCGCCAGCAGAGGGTCAGGGGGCTCCTATAATTCACCCCTCCACTTT CASRGSGGSYNSPLHF
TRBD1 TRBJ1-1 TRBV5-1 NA TGCGCCAGCAGCTGGTTTTCGTCAGGGGGGTATTCCGCTGAAGCTTTCTTT CASSWFSSGGYSAEAFF
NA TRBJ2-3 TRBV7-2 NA TGTGCCAGCAGCTCCCGACGGGGGGCCGGGGCCGGGGATACGCAGTATTTT CASSSRRGAGAGDTQYF
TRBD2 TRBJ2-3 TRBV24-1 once TGTGCCACCAGTGACCCATTAGCGGGAGGGCGGGATACGCAGTATTTT CATSDPLAGGRDTQYF
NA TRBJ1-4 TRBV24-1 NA TGTGCCACCAGTGGGAGGAACCAGCCCGAAAAACTGTTTTTT CATSGRNQPEKLFF
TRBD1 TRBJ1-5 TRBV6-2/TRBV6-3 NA TGTGCCAGCAGTTACCCGGACAGGGGGCACAATCAGCCCCAGCATTTT CASSYPDRGHNQPQHF
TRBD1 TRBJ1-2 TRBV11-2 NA TGTGCCAGCAGCTTAGCAGCGGACAGGGACGATGGCTACACCTTC CASSLAADRDDGYTF
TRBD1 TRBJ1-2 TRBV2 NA TGTGCCAGTGTGACAGGGAATCTCTATGGCTACACCTTC CASVTGNLYGYTF
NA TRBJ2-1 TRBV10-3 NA TGTGCCATCAGTGGGGGAGGCGGGAACAATGAGCAGTTCTTC CAISGGGGNNEQFF
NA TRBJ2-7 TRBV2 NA TGTGCCAGCAGTGATCTAGGCAGGGGTGACGAGCAGTACTTC CASSDLGRGDEQYF
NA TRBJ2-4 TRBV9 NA TGTGCCAGCAGCGTCCAGGGACTCGATCTTGGCATTCAGTACTTC CASSVQGLDLGIQYF
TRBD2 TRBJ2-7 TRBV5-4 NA TGTGCCAGCCAAAGCGGGAGTGGTTACGAGCAGTACTTC CASQSGSGYEQYF
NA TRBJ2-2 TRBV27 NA TGTGCCAGCAGTCCCTGGAGGGGGCACAACACCGGGGAGCTGTTTTTT CASSPWRGHNTGELFF
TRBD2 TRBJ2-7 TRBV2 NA TGTGCCAGCAGCCTGGGGGGGGTTACCTCCGGGTACGAGCAGTACTTC CASSLGGVTSGYEQYF
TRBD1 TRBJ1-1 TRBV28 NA TGTGCCAGCAGTAGTCCGGAACAGGGGGCGACTGAAGCTTTCTTT CASSSPEQGATEAFF
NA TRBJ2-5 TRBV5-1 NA TGCGCCAGCAGCTCTGGACTTGGTGGGAGGGAGACCCAGTACTTC CASSSGLGGRETQYF
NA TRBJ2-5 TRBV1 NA TGCACCAGCAGCCGCCTAGCGGGGGGGCCCTTGGAGACCCAGTACTTC CTSSRLAGGPLETQYF
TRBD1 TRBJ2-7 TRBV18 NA TGTGCCAGCTCACCTACAGCGGGACAGGGGAAGAACGAGCAGTACTTC CASSPTAGQGKNEQYF
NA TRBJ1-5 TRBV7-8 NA TGTGCCAGCAGCTTAGCGGGGCCCCCCGTCCAGCATTTT CASSLAGPPVQHF
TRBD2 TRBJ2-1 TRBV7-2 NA TGTGCCAGCAGTCCCTTTTTCGTGGGAGGGCCGGGAGAGCAGTTCTTC CASSPFFVGGPGEQFF
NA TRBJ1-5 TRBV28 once TGTGCCAGCAAACAGCTCATAAATCAGCCCCAGCATTTT CASKQLINQPQHF
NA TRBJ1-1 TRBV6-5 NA TGTGCCAGCAGTTACTCAGACGAGGCGGTTGGAGCTTTCTTT CASSYSDEAVGAFF
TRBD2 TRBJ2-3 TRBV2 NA TGTGCCAGCCAAGGACTAGCGGCAGATACGCAGTATTTT CASQGLAADTQYF
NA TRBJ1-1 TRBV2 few TGTGCCAGCAGTGACGATCGGAGAGTCGCTTTCTTT CASSDDRRVAFF
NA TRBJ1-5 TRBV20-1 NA TGCAGTGCTAGTGGGTCTGTCTGGGGGCCGAGCAATCAGCCCCAGCATTTT CSASGSVWGPSNQPQHF
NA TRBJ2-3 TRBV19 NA TGTGCCAGTAGTTTAGCGTTTTCTACAGATACGCAGTATTTT CASSLAFSTDTQYF